This T cell receptor beta chain was profiled in a study of T cell repertoires in cytomegalovirus infection. About the research overall: Alongside well-studied HLA-B-restricted CMV epitopes, recently identified HLA-C-restricted CMV epitopes were also used. It can be stated that public TCR beta signatures indicated CMV infection as well as a matching HLA type.

Study results and limitations: People with CMV and the relevant HLA were identified by cumulative public TCR beta family frequency. Clonotypes of TCR beta that were HLA-C-restricted and CMV-specific dominated the ex vivo response.

This clonotype was detected many times. Its antigen is as yet unknown. TCRdb redid the calling of the reads with MiXCR, one entry per CDR3 protein. The sample has some 700,000 distinct CDR3 sequences; around 31% are singletons. The sequence was collected from a human donor in good health (CMV status not recorded). Some clones in this sample may be carry-over from other donors' samples. The source material was cultured PBMCs, sampled from culture after CMV antigen stimulation.

The CDR3: CASSLTGLETQYF. In nucleotides, the CDR3 is TGTGCCAGCAGCCTTACAGGGCTCGAGACCCAGTACTTC. The rearrangement joins TRBV7-2 to TRBJ2-5; D might be TRBD1 (6 bases). The germline V gene has CDR1 SGHTA and CDR2 FQGNSA. V dropped 5 bases and J dropped 5 bases, with 12 bases sitting between them. There are 13 residues in the CDR3. The full variable domain, its missing parts supplied by reference TRBV7-2 and TRBJ2-5, is GAGVSQSPSNKVTEKGKDVELRCDPISGHTALYWYRQSLGQGLEFLIYFQGNSAPDKSGLPSDRFSAERTGGSVSTLTIQRTQQEDSAVYLCASSLTGLETQYFGPGTRLLVL.